These 27 T cell receptor beta chains were all obtained from the same sample, sequenced in a study of cytomegalovirus exposure and HLA in healthy donors. The PCR made use of 60 Vbeta and 13 Jbeta primers. The repertoire was sequenced with immunoSEQ multiplex PCR; TCRdb's copy has only in-frame clones and lacks some. In the table there are roughly 150,000 clones, just under 75% of which are singletons. The sample was PBMCs. Receptors were obtained from a woman between 18 and 30 years old in good health and CMV-seronegative.

Of note for this clone: Sequence at one end of the junction differs from germline and may be a read error. This chain links TRBV11-3 with TRBJ2-5; 7 bases agree with TRBD2. This CDR3 region has 17 residues. The germline gives CDR1 SGHNT, CDR2 YENEEA. The CDR3: CASSPGRVGGYGEAQYF. The CDR3 region has the DNA TGTGCCAGCAGCCCGGGCCGCGTGGGGGGGTACGGAGAGGCCCAGTACTTC.

CDR3 bases: TGTGCCAGCAGGAAGATTAGGGGGGGGGATCGTCTAGAGACCCAGTACTTC. This translates into CASRKIRGGDRLETQYF. The chain employs TRBV7-9 and TRBJ2-5, with D possibly matching TRBD2 (7 bases). CDR1 and CDR2 (germline): SEHNR, FQNEAQ (reference sequence). There are 17 residues in the CDR3. Deletions cut 6 bases from V and 4 bases from J, with 24 bases between.

This clone was found once. The chain uses TRBV13 and TRBJ2-3; TRBD2 agrees at 8 bases. There are 18 residues in the CDR3. The V segment lost 0 bases and the J segment 6 bases; nucleotides outside the gene matches: 14. The germline V gene has CDR1 PRHDT and CDR2 FYEKMQ (reference sequence). The chain's CDR3 is CASSLGDYRGGLDDTQYF. As DNA, the CDR3 is TGTGCCAGCAGCTTAGGTGACTACCGCGGGGGGTTGGATGATACGCAGTATTTT.

This clone was seen more than once but under ten times. The chain employs TRBV5-1 and TRBJ2-3; 9 nucleotides line up with TRBD2. CDR3 length: 14 amino acids. Per the germline V gene, CDR1 is SGHRS and CDR2 is YFSETQ. With 6 bases clipped from V and 0 bases from J, the junction kept 2 bases outside the gene matches. CDR3: CASKAGGSTDTQYF. CDR3 sequence (DNA): TGCGCCAGCAAAGCGGGAGGTAGCACAGATACGCAGTATTTT.

The chain is built from TRBV7-9 and TRBJ2-3, with D possibly matching TRBD1 (6 bases). CDR1 is SEHNR and CDR2 is FQNEAQ in the germline V gene (reference sequence). The CDR3 contains 14 residues. Trimming stripped 1 base from V and 5 bases from J, with 10 bases between. The CDR3 nucleotides are TGTGCCAGCAGCTTAGACCTAGGGGGAGATACGCAGTATTTT. This codes for CASSLDLGGDTQYF. Complete variable domain (other parts from reference TRBV7-9 and TRBJ2-3): DTGVSQNPRHKITKRGQNVTFRCDPISEHNRLYWYRQTLGQGPEFLTYFQNEAQLEKSRLLSDRFSAERPKGSFSTLEIQRTEQGDSAMYLCASSLDLGGDTQYFGPGTRLTVL.

The V call is TRBV4-1, the J call TRBJ1-4; a weak D match, TRBD1 (6 bases). The V end was cut by 4 bases, the J end by 6 bases, with 18 bases between. Germline assignment: CDR1 MGHRA and CDR2 YSYEKL. The CDR3 has 16 amino acids. The CDR3 DNA reads as TGCGCCAGCAGCCGAATCAGAAGGGGGAGCGATGAAAAACTGTTTTTT. This sequence encodes CASSRIRRGSDEKLFF.

This sequence joins TRBV6-6 and TRBJ2-7; 9 bases match TRBD1. CDR1 and CDR2 from the germline V gene are MNHNY and SVGAGI (reference sequence). V was clipped by 2 bases and J by 4 bases; unmatched bases: 9. CDR3 size: 16 residues. The CDR3 bases are TGTGCCAGCAGTTACACCGGAACAGGGGGCCGTTACGAGCAGTACTTC. This codes for CASSYTGTGGRYEQYF.

This chain connects TRBV9 to TRBJ1-1, with D possibly TRBD1 on 6 matching bases. Germline lookup yields CDR1 SGDLS and CDR2 YYNGEE. This CDR3 comprises 17 residues. The V and J ends lost 4 bases and 0 bases respectively, with 19 bases between them. The chain's CDR3 is CASSPLGPGALNTEAFF. The CDR3 coding sequence is TGTGCCAGCAGCCCCCTCGGACCAGGGGCCCTGAACACTGAAGCTTTCTTT.

The J gene is TRBJ2-3, the V gene TRBV11-2; 10 bases line up with TRBD2. The CDR3 runs to 15 residues. After removal of 7 bases from V and 4 bases from J, the junction contained 8 bases not matched to a gene. Per germline, CDR1 SGHAT and CDR2 FQNNGV. CDR3 amino acids: CASNQREGRADTQYF. The CDR3 nucleotides read TGTGCCAGCAACCAGCGGGAGGGCCGGGCAGATACGCAGTATTTT.

This clone was found a few times. The genes are TRBV29-1 and TRBJ2-7, with TRBD1 identical over 8 bases. This CDR3 has 13 residues. The germline gives CDR1 SQVTM, CDR2 ANQGSEA. V dropped 4 bases and J dropped 6; count of bases not matched to a gene: 8. The CDR3 region has the DNA TGCAGCGTTGGCGGGACAGGACGGATCGAGCAGTACTTC. It encodes CSVGGTGRIEQYF.

This clone was counted a single time. The chain employs TRBV2 and TRBJ1-5, with D hard to call. V lost 4 bases, J lost 10 bases, and 14 bases lay in between. This CDR3 spans 13 amino acids. The germline V gene encodes CDR1 SNHLY and CDR2 FYNNEI. The chain's CDR3 is CASSVETPVPQHF. The CDR3 DNA sequence: TGTGCCAGCAGTGTCGAGACACCAGTCCCCCAGCATTTT.

The genes are TRBV6-5 and TRBJ2-1; 9 bases fit TRBD1. The J segment lost 6 bases and the V segment lost 6 bases, leaving 9 bases of the junction unmatched. The length of the CDR3 is 15 residues. Germline-derived CDR1 and CDR2 are MNHEY and SVGAGI. The CDR3 DNA follows: TGTGCCAGCAGACCCGCGGGACAGGGACTCAATGAGCAGTTCTTC. It is translated as CASRPAGQGLNEQFF.

This clone appeared a few times. The rearrangement links TRBV11-2 to TRBJ1-2, with TRBD1 identical over 8 bases. The germline CDR1 and CDR2 sequences are SGHAT and FQNNGV. V gave up 0 bases and J gave up 8 bases; unmatched junction bases: 2. The CDR3 spans 13 residues. This CDR3 reads CASSLDRGRGYTF. The CDR3 coding sequence is TGTGCCAGCAGCTTAGACAGGGGGCGAGGCTACACCTTC.

CDR3 sequence reads: CASSEHSGQGGEKLFF. The CDR3 DNA follows: TGTGCCAGCAGTGAACACTCGGGACAGGGAGGTGAAAAACTGTTTTTT. This chain joins TRBV6-1 and TRBJ1-4; 9 bases agree with TRBD1. The V gene end was trimmed by 2 bases and the J gene end by 7 bases; junction bases not matched to a gene: 8. The germline CDR1 and CDR2 sequences are MNHNS and SASEGT. This CDR3 has 16 residues.

J is TRBJ2-1 and V is TRBV7-2, with a weak D call TRBD2 (5 bases). CDR3 size: 15 residues. Per germline, CDR1 SGHTA and CDR2 FQGNSA. The V end was cut by 1 base, the J end by 2 bases, with 9 bases between. CDR3 in amino acids: CASSLGSGTYNEQFF. CDR3 DNA: TGTGCCAGCAGCTTAGGCTCGGGAACCTACAATGAGCAGTTCTTC.

The chain joins TRBV7-8 to TRBJ2-3; no clear D gene. CDR3 length equals 14 residues. Trimming pared 5 bases from V and 1 base from J, leaving 10 bases between. Germline assignment: CDR1 SGHVS and CDR2 FQNEAQ. DNA for the CDR3: TGTGCCAGCAGCCGAAGAGCCGGCACAGATACGCAGTATTTT. It encodes CASSRRAGTDTQYF.

About this clone itself: Other DNA sequences in this specimen translate into the identical CDR3. This rearrangement joins TRBV2 to TRBJ1-3, with 8 bases that match TRBD1. Germline CDR1 and CDR2: SNHLY and FYNNEI. V shed 6 bases and J 4 bases; nucleotides not matched to a gene: 5. This CDR3 contains 14 residues. DNA for the CDR3: TGTGCCAGCAGCCGACAGGGGTCAGGAAACACCATATATTTT. This sequence encodes CASSRQGSGNTIYF.

The J gene is TRBJ1-1, the V gene TRBV6-1; the match to TRBD1 covers 8 bases. Germline CDR1 reads MNHNS; CDR2 reads SASEGT. J gave up 11 bases and V 2 bases, and 13 bases lay outside the gene matches. The CDR3 is made up of 15 amino acids. Here the CDR3 reads CASSEPSRTGHLAFF. The CDR3 DNA sequence: TGTGCCAGCAGTGAACCAAGCCGGACAGGGCATCTGGCTTTCTTT.

The chain is built from TRBV4-1 and TRBJ2-5, with D unresolved. The CDR3 spans 15 residues. Trimming removed 0 bases at V and 5 bases at J, with 13 bases between. In germline, CDR1 is MGHRA, CDR2 YSYEKL. The CDR3 here is CASSQDPGSTETQYF. The CDR3 DNA is TGCGCCAGCAGCCAAGATCCCGGGTCTACGGAGACCCAGTACTTC.

The J gene is TRBJ1-6, the V gene TRBV5-8; 7 positions match TRBD1. The V gene end was trimmed by 6 bases and the J gene end by 1 base; junction bases not matched to a gene: 7. The CDR3 spans 16 residues. Germline V CDR1 and CDR2: SGHTS, YDEGEE. CDR3 DNA sequence: TGTGCCAGCATTCCGACAGGGAGTTCCTATAATTCACCCCTCCACTTT. It encodes CASIPTGSSYNSPLHF.

This clone was picked up a small number of times. The chain is built from TRBV5-1 and TRBJ1-4, with TRBD1 matching over 8 bases. Looked up from germline, CDR1 is SGHRS and CDR2 is YFSETQ. Trimming took 1 base from V and 7 from J; bases not matched to a gene: 9. CDR3 length: 16 amino acids. CDR3 sequence: CASSLSGGDLSEKLFF. For the CDR3, the DNA is TGCGCCAGCAGCTTGTCAGGGGGCGATCTGAGTGAAAAACTGTTTTTT.

The chain carries TRBV5-4 and TRBJ2-3, with D possibly matching TRBD1 (6 bases). V gave up 3 bases and J gave up 0 bases, with 8 bases separating them. CDR1 is SGHNT, CDR2 YYREEE, per germline (reference sequence). The length of the CDR3 is 14 residues. CDR3 in DNA: TGTGCCAGCAGCTGGGACACAAGCACAGATACGCAGTATTTT. Its translation is CASSWDTSTDTQYF. The full variable domain, in which reference TRBV5-4 and TRBJ2-3 provide the parts outside the CDR3, is ETGVTQSPTHLIKTRGQQVTLRCSSQSGHNTVSWYQQALGQGPQFIFQYYREEENGRGNFPPRFSGLQFPNYSSELNVNALELDDSALYLCASSWDTSTDTQYFGPGTRLTVL.

The rearrangement links TRBV2 to TRBJ1-2; no firm D call. Between the trimmed V and J ends, which lost 1 base and 4 bases, there was a span of 7 bases. This CDR3 is built from 13 residues. Germline lookup yields CDR1 SNHLY and CDR2 FYNNEI. DNA for the CDR3: TGTGCCAGCAGTGAAGGCAGGCTCTATGGCTACACCTTC. Protein: CASSEGRLYGYTF.

The chain recombines TRBV6-1 with TRBJ1-5; D is perhaps TRBD1 (6 bases). V was trimmed by 4 bases and J by 4 bases, leaving 17 bases between them. The CDR3 loop spans 16 amino acids. Germline V lookup: CDR1 MNHNS, CDR2 SASEGT. In DNA form, the CDR3 reads TGTGCCAGCAGTGCGGGGGGCTATACTCAAAATCAGCCCCAGCATTTT. This codes for CASSAGGYTQNQPQHF.

This rearrangement joins TRBV7-9 to TRBJ2-5, with D possibly being TRBD2 (6 bases). CDR3 size: 16 residues. The germline V gene encodes CDR1 SEHNR and CDR2 FQNEAQ (reference sequence). V was pared by 5 bases and J by 2 bases, with 18 bases between. CDR3 DNA: TGTGCCAGCAGCATCTCGGGGTGGAGGGGACAAGAGACCCAGTACTTC. Amino acids: CASSISGWRGQETQYF.

This chain uses TRBV28 with TRBJ1-5; D unclear. The CDR3 extends over 13 amino acids. The germline V and J ends were trimmed by 2 bases and 7 bases, with 9 bases remaining between them. The germline V gene has CDR1 MDHEN and CDR2 SYDVKM. This chain's CDR3 is CASSLGSRQPQHF. The DNA for the CDR3 is TGTGCCAGCAGTTTAGGTTCTCGGCAGCCCCAGCATTTT. The whole variable domain, remainder taken from reference TRBV28 and TRBJ1-5, is DVKVTQSSRYLVKRTGEKVFLECVQDMDHENMFWYRQDPGLGLRLIYFSYDVKMKEKGDIPEGYSVSREKKERFSLILESASTNQTSMYLCASSLGSRQPQHFGDGTRLSIL.

Remarks on this clone: The CDR3 ends on some other residue instead of the conserved phenylalanine or tryptophan, so this is likely a read error. The V and J genes are TRBV7-9 and TRBJ1-6, with 9 bases fitting TRBD1. Losses at the gene ends were 2 bases for V and 7 bases for J; bases not matched to a gene: 6. Germline assignment: CDR1 SEHNR and CDR2 FQNEAQ (reference sequence). This CDR3 is 16 amino acids long. The DNA for the CDR3 is TGTGCCAGCAGCTTACTCCGGGACAGGGCAAATTCACCCCTCCACCTT. It specifies CASSLLRDRANSPLHL.